What follows describes a single T cell receptor beta chain. Per the germline V gene, CDR1 is SGHRS and CDR2 is YFSETQ. The CDR3 is made up of 16 amino acids. V lost 0 bases, J lost 6 bases, and 8 bases stayed unmatched. The sample originates from a study of OX40 agonist ivuxolimab in advanced cancers. Clones were sequenced by immunoSEQ multiplex PCR, and TCRdb holds only the in-frame ones, with some missing. This sample yields 92,000 or so clones, of which about 87% are seen a single time; 6% to 7.5% belongs to the top ten. V gene TRBV5-1 combines with J gene TRBJ2-3; 9 bases are a match to TRBD2. Specimen: CD4+ or CD8+ T cells sorted from blood, collected in a trial of the OX40 agonist ivuxolimab. The receptor was isolated from an adult with an advanced solid tumor such as melanoma, head and neck, liver or kidney cancer. The CDR3 region is CASSLEAGGPGDTQYF. CDR3 sequence (DNA): TGCGCCAGCAGCTTGGAGGCGGGAGGGCCAGGGGATACGCAGTATTTT.